The sequence of this TCR beta chain was determined in a study of neoadjuvant anti-PD-1 for oral cavity cancer. Sequenced by immunoSEQ multiplex PCR; TCRdb stores in-frame clones only, minus some. The sample records 4,500 to 6,000 clones, nearly 60% being singletons. This CDR3 contains 13 residues. Deletions cut 0 bases from V and 5 bases from J, with 8 bases between. The germline gives CDR1 SGDLS, CDR2 YYNGEE. The clonotype was recovered from a person aged 35-79 years with oral cavity squamous cell carcinoma. The source material was tumor tissue, sampled before nivolumab (anti-PD-1) treatment. This rearrangement joins TRBV9 to TRBJ2-5, with D tentatively TRBD1 (5 bases). CDR3 DNA sequence: TGTGCCAGCAGCGTAGGGACAATGGAGACCCAGTACTTC. It is translated as CASSVGTMETQYF. The whole variable domain, remainder taken from reference TRBV9 and TRBJ2-5, is DSGVTQTPKHLITATGQRVTLRCSPRSGDLSVYWYQQSLDQGLQFLIQYYNGEERAKGNILERFSAQQFPDLHSELNLSSLELGDSALYFCASSVGTMETQYFGPGTRLLVL.